This TCR beta chain is drawn from a study of CD8+CD57+ T cells in acquired aplastic anemia. The study profiled TCR beta VDJ and CDR3 using genomic DNA as template. Each CDR3 protein is one row after TCRdb ran MiXCR on the reads. The table records roughly 190,000 distinct CDR3 sequences, 40% to 55% of them present only once. This clonotype showed up just once. Patients picked for sequencing had shown CD8+CD57+ cell expansion detected by flow cytometry. The CDR3 runs to 12 residues. V lost 10 bases and J 7 bases, leaving 11 bases between the germline ends. Germline lookup yields CDR1 ENHRY and CDR2 SYGVKD.

The specimen was sorted CD4+, CD8+, or CD8+CD57+ T cells (not recorded which) from PBMCs. The TCR was taken from a human donor with aplastic anemia. The chain links TRBV10-3 to TRBJ1-6; maybe TRBD1 (5 bases). CDR3 in DNA: TGTGCCAGCGGACACCTAAATTCACCCCTCCACTTT. It specifies CASGHLNSPLHF.